A single sample is the source of the 29 T cell receptor beta chains below, sequenced in a study of T cell repertoires in cytomegalovirus infection (dated by TCRdb to the late 2010s). The instrument given in TCRdb is Illumina HiSeq 1500. In TCRdb, the public reads were trimmed at Q25 with fastp and aligned with MiXCR, with productive beta chains retained. Here each entry gathers all rows of one CDR3 protein and keeps the most common genes and DNA. The sample profile shows fewer than 200,000 distinct CDR3 sequences; approximately 9.6% of them were found once. About 5% of the sample is in the top ten clones. Sequencing used PBMCs. These TCRs come from a human donor in good health (CMV status not recorded). Some clones in this sample may be carry-over from other donors' samples.

This clonotype turned up a few times. The genes are TRBV20-1 and TRBJ1-2; unclear D gene. V gave up 6 bases and J gave up 4 bases, with 12 bases separating them. CDR3 length: 12 residues. CDR1 is DFQATT and CDR2 is SNEGSKA in the germline V gene (reference sequence). The CDR3: CSAGETRYGYTF. In DNA form, the CDR3 reads TGCAGTGCCGGAGAGACCCGCTATGGCTACACCTTC.

In its sample, this clonotype was seen many times. The J gene is TRBJ2-7, the V gene TRBV28, with TRBD1 as a possible D gene (5 bases). This CDR3 has 13 residues. Trimming took 3 bases from V and 3 from J, leaving 9 bases between them. Per the germline V gene, CDR1 is MDHEN and CDR2 is SYDVKM. CDR3 protein: CASSFTGYYEQYF. In DNA form, the CDR3 reads TGTGCCAGCAGTTTCACAGGCTACTACGAGCAGTACTTC.

This clonotype was observed a few times. The rearrangement joins TRBV6-2 or TRBV6-3 to TRBJ2-7; TRBD1 aligns across 10 bases. The junction had 11 bases not matched to a gene; V was cut back by 5 bases and J by 4 bases. The germline V gene encodes CDR1 MNHEY and CDR2 SVGEGT. The CDR3 sequence is 16 residues long. CDR3 in amino acids: CASSHTRTGGLYEQYF. CDR3 bases: TGTGCCAGCAGTCATACACGGACAGGGGGTTTGTACGAGCAGTACTTC.

The V call is TRBV6-5, the J call TRBJ2-7, with D unresolved. This CDR3 is built from 15 residues. The germline gives CDR1 MNHEY, CDR2 SVGAGI. Trimming removed 0 bases from V and 2 bases from J, with 11 bases in between. CDR3 amino acids: CASSYSVGSAYEQYF. The DNA for the CDR3 is TGTGCCAGCAGTTACTCGGTTGGCAGCGCCTACGAGCAGTACTTC.

V usage is TRBV6-5 and J usage is TRBJ1-2; TRBD1 aligns across 8 bases. The V and J ends lost 4 bases and 5 bases, in that order; junction bases with no gene match: 6. Germline V CDR1 and CDR2: MNHEY, SVGAGI. The CDR3 length is 14 residues. The chain's CDR3 is CASSLQGGRYGYTF. CDR3 nucleotide sequence: TGTGCCAGCAGTTTACAGGGGGGGAGGTATGGCTACACCTTC.

This clonotype was seen a handful of times. This chain joins TRBV7-6 and TRBJ2-1; no clear D gene. There are 13 residues in the CDR3. Germline values: CDR1 SGHVS, CDR2 FNYEAQ. With 4 bases removed from V and 9 bases from J, the gap between germline ends came to 13 bases. CDR3 DNA: TGTGCCAGCAGCTACTTTGTCCGTGGTGAGCAGTTCTTC. Translated, it gives CASSYFVRGEQFF. The variable domain in full, with the rest retrieved from reference TRBV7-6 and TRBJ2-1, is GAGVSQSPRYKVTKRGQDVALRCDPISGHVSLYWYRQALGQGPEFLTYFNYEAQQDKSGLPNDRFSAERPEGSISTLTIQRTEQRDSAMYRCASSYFVRGEQFFGPGTRLTVL.

This clonotype showed up just a few times. V is TRBV30 and J is TRBJ2-1; D is possibly TRBD2 (6 bases). The germline V and J ends were trimmed by 1 base and 9 bases, with 13 bases remaining between them. The CDR3 is 13 residues long. The germline gives CDR1 GTSNPN, CDR2 SVGIG (reference sequence). CDR3 loop: CAWSELAVFEQFF. CDR3 sequence (DNA): TGTGCCTGGAGTGAACTAGCCGTATTTGAGCAGTTCTTC.

Ten or more counts support this clonotype. In nucleotides, the CDR3 is TGTGCCAGCAGCCTAAAAGCGGGACTCCACTACAATGAGCAGTTCTTC. As protein: CASSLKAGLHYNEQFF. The chain is built from TRBV7-8 and TRBJ2-1; 7 bases map to TRBD2. Germline CDR1 SGHVS, CDR2 FQNEAQ. The CDR3 extends over 16 amino acids. With V trimmed by 5 bases and J by 3 bases, 10 bases remained unmatched.

V and J are TRBV5-6 and TRBJ1-5, with 7 bases fitting TRBD1. Germline loops: CDR1 SGHDT, CDR2 YYEEEE. Trimming cost V 4 bases and J 6 bases; bases outside gene matches: 4. The CDR3 sequence is 13 residues long. The DNA for the CDR3 is TGTGCCAGCAGCGGGGCAGGGGGTCAGCCCCAGCATTTT. Translated: CASSGAGGQPQHF.

This clonotype was picked up many times. V is TRBV23-1 and J is TRBJ2-7, with 9 positions matching TRBD2. TRBV23-1 belongs to the ORF category, with a function that is uncertain. The CDR3 has 16 amino acids. V shed 5 bases and J 5 bases; nucleotides not matched to a gene: 13. CDR3 protein: CASSRGVRGRGDEQYF. The CDR3 nucleotides are TGCGCCAGCAGTAGGGGGGTCCGCGGGAGGGGAGACGAGCAGTACTTC.

This clonotype occurred many times. CDR3 nucleotides: TGCAGCGTTGCTGCTTCTGGGGCCAACGTCCTGACTTTC. It codes for CSVAASGANVLTF. This sequence joins TRBV29-1 and TRBJ2-6; D gene ambiguous. Germline-derived CDR1 and CDR2 are SQVTM and ANQGSEA. Trimming left V 4 bases short and J 1 base short, with 5 bases between. This CDR3 region has 13 residues.

The rearrangement links TRBV10-2 to TRBJ2-5; 7 nucleotides align to TRBD2. The V segment lost 8 bases and the J segment 3 bases; nucleotides outside the gene matches: 12. CDR3 length: 15 residues. Germline V CDR1 and CDR2: WSHSY, SAAADI. CDR3 amino acids: CASSLAMAGEETQYF. The CDR3, as DNA: TGCGCCAGCTCGTTAGCCATGGCGGGAGAAGAGACCCAGTACTTC.

Of note for this clonotype: No conserved phenylalanine or tryptophan is present at the end of the CDR3, so a read error is the likely explanation. No DNA is shown, since the ends of the CDR3 on it are uncertain; the CDR3 is the one TCRdb lists. This chain joins TRBV7-2 and TRBJ2-5; the DNA was not compared with TRBD1, the D call given in the table. Germline loops: CDR1 SGHTA, CDR2 FQGNSA. The CDR3 adds up to 15 amino acids, both ends counted. CDR3 loop: CASSLRPGPQETKYS.

Ten or more counts support this clonotype. The chain uses TRBV25-1 and TRBJ1-4; TRBD1 agrees at 9 bases. Germline V gene lookup returns CDR1 MGHDK and CDR2 SYGVNS. J was trimmed by 3 bases and V by 9 bases; bases with no gene match: 8. The CDR3 loop spans 15 amino acids. CDR3 region: CARSLGTGSNEKLFF. In DNA, the CDR3 is TGTGCCAGGAGCTTAGGGACAGGGTCTAATGAAAAACTGTTTTTT. The full variable domain, with the rest looked up from reference TRBV25-1 and TRBJ1-4, is EADIYQTPRYLVIGTGKKITLECSQTMGHDKMYWYQQDPGMELHLIHYSYGVNSTEKGDLSSESTVSRIRTEHFPLTLESARPSHTSQYLCARSLGTGSNEKLFFGSGTQLSVL.

This clonotype was observed many times. The chain employs TRBV7-9 and TRBJ2-7, with D possibly being TRBD2 (6 bases). Trimming took off 5 bases at V and 3 bases at J, with 11 bases between the two ends. Per the germline V gene, CDR1 is SEHNR and CDR2 is FQNEAQ (reference sequence). The CDR3 length is 13 residues. The CDR3 DNA sequence: TGTGCCAGCAGCCGGGGACTCCGCTACGAGCAGTACTTC. Its protein product is CASSRGLRYEQYF. The entire variable domain, with the rest obtained from reference TRBV7-9 and TRBJ2-7, is as follows: DTGVSQNPRHKITKRGQNVTFRCDPISEHNRLYWYRQTLGQGPEFLTYFQNEAQLEKSRLLSDRFSAERPKGSFSTLEIQRTEQGDSAMYLCASSRGLRYEQYFGPGTRLTVT.

The genes are TRBV7-2 and TRBJ2-2, with no clear D. The germline V and J ends were trimmed by 4 bases and 0 bases, with 9 bases remaining between them. The CDR3 has 15 amino acids. Germline CDR1 reads SGHTA; CDR2 reads FQGNSA. CDR3: CASSSDSANTGELFF. CDR3 nucleotides: TGTGCCAGCAGCTCCGACTCCGCGAACACCGGGGAGCTGTTTTTT.

This clonotype was counted ten times or more. This sequence joins TRBV7-9 and TRBJ1-1, with 8 bases that match TRBD1. V trimming: 1 base; J trimming: 3 bases; junction bases outside the gene matches: 4. The CDR3 extends over 15 amino acids. Germline loops: CDR1 SEHNR, CDR2 FQNEAQ (reference sequence). In DNA form, the CDR3 reads TGTGCCAGCAGCTTAGGGACAGGGTTGTACACTGAAGCTTTCTTT. Translated: CASSLGTGLYTEAFF. Full variable domain (remainder filled in from reference TRBV7-9 and TRBJ1-1): DTGVSQNPRHKITKRGQNVTFRCDPISEHNRLYWYRQTLGQGPEFLTYFQNEAQLEKSRLLSDRFSAERPKGSFSTLEIQRTEQGDSAMYLCASSLGTGLYTEAFFGQGTRLTVV.

This clonotype came up a few times. The chain recombines TRBV3-1 with TRBJ2-7; the D gene is possibly TRBD2 (7 bases). The ends were cut back, 3 bases at V and 1 base at J, with 10 bases in the middle. This CDR3 comprises 14 residues. Germline V gene data show CDR1 as LGHDT and CDR2 as YNNKEL (reference sequence). CDR3 nucleotides: TGTGCCAGCAGCCAGAGGGGGGGTTCCTACGAGCAGTACTTC. This translates into CASSQRGGSYEQYF.

This clonotype was detected a few times. This chain links TRBV7-8 with TRBJ1-2; D might be TRBD1 (6 bases). The CDR3 contains 18 residues. Germline CDR1 SGHVS, CDR2 FQNEAQ. The germline V and J ends were trimmed by 0 bases and 4 bases, with 21 bases remaining between them. CDR3 residues: CASSLAGSAGGYSYGYTF. In nucleotides, the CDR3 is TGTGCCAGCAGCTTAGCCGGGTCTGCCGGGGGCTATAGCTATGGCTACACCTTC.

The V gene is TRBV12-3 or TRBV12-4, the J gene TRBJ2-7; D possibly corresponds to TRBD2 (7 bases). The CDR3 extends over 13 amino acids. V was trimmed by 1 base and J by 6 bases, leaving 10 bases between them. CDR3 DNA: TGTGCCAGCAGTTTAGGGGGGGGGCCCGAGCAGTACTTC. Residues: CASSLGGGPEQYF.

This clonotype was recorded a few times. V gene TRBV28 combines with J gene TRBJ1-2; no definite D call. Germline V gene lookup returns CDR1 MDHEN and CDR2 SYDVKM. Trimming stripped 4 bases from V and 9 bases from J, with 3 bases between. The CDR3 loop spans 9 amino acids. In nucleotides, the CDR3 is TGTGCCAGCAGTTGGAGCTACACCTTC. Encoded protein: CASSWSYTF.

V usage is TRBV7-9 and J usage is TRBJ2-1; possibly TRBD1 for D (6 bases). V was shortened by 7 bases and J by 0 bases, with 19 bases between the two germline ends. This CDR3 comprises 17 residues. Looked up from germline, CDR1 is SEHNR and CDR2 is FQNEAQ (reference sequence). The CDR3 DNA sequence: TGTGCCAGCACCGATAAAGACAGGACTTTCTCCTACAATGAGCAGTTCTTC. As protein: CASTDKDRTFSYNEQFF.

The CDR3 is CSASQQGVTIYNEQFF. The DNA for the CDR3 is TGCAGTGCTTCTCAACAGGGGGTAACGATCTACAATGAGCAGTTCTTC. The chain employs TRBV20-1 and TRBJ2-1; TRBD1 agrees at 8 bases. Germline lookup yields CDR1 DFQATT and CDR2 SNEGSKA (reference sequence). The CDR3 consists of 16 residues. The ends lost 5 bases at V and 3 bases at J; junction bases unmatched: 12.

The sample holds a few counts of this clonotype. This chain connects TRBV27 to TRBJ1-4, with D uncertain. In germline, CDR1 is MNHEY, CDR2 SMNVEV (reference sequence). The CDR3 loop spans 14 amino acids. V was trimmed by 6 bases and J by 6 bases, leaving 14 bases between them. The CDR3 nucleotides are TGTGCCAGCAGCTCCGGGAATACAGATGAAAAACTGTTTTTT. Encoded protein: CASSSGNTDEKLFF.

This clonotype was picked up a small number of times. V is TRBV6-1 and J is TRBJ2-2; 8 nucleotides line up with TRBD2. Trimming cost V 2 bases and J 5 bases; bases outside gene matches: 7. The CDR3 is 16 residues long. Germline values: CDR1 MNHNS, CDR2 SASEGT. CDR3 coding DNA: TGTGCCAGCAGTGAATCCTCCTCGGGAGGGACCGGGGAGCTGTTTTTT. It translates to CASSESSSGGTGELFF.

This clonotype was recorded many times. This chain connects TRBV15 to TRBJ1-1; unclear D gene. The V and J ends lost 6 bases and 5 bases respectively, with 19 bases between them. Germline CDR1 reads LNHNV; CDR2 reads YYDKDF (reference sequence). The CDR3 runs to 15 residues. In DNA, the CDR3 is TGTGCCACCAGTAACGCAGGACGTGGTAGGACTGAAGCTTTCTTT. As protein: CATSNAGRGRTEAFF.

This clonotype was seen many times. The chain links TRBV6-5 to TRBJ2-5; D tentatively reads TRBD1 or TRBD2 (5 bases each). V lost 2 bases and J 5 bases, leaving 12 bases between the germline ends. The CDR3 consists of 14 residues. Germline CDR1 and CDR2: MNHEY and SVGAGI. The CDR3 here is CASSYGGEVETQYF. The CDR3 nucleotides are TGTGCCAGCAGTTACGGGGGAGAGGTTGAGACCCAGTACTTC.

The gene calls are TRBV24-1 and TRBJ1-1; D not certain. Deletions cut 3 bases from V and 0 bases from J, with 10 bases between. This CDR3 is 15 amino acids long. The germline gives CDR1 KGHDR, CDR2 SFDVKD. The CDR3 DNA reads as TGTGCCACCAGTGATACTCGGGGAATGAACACTGAAGCTTTCTTT. Protein: CATSDTRGMNTEAFF.

This clonotype showed up many times. The chain employs TRBV7-9 and TRBJ2-7; 9 nucleotides match TRBD1. This CDR3 has 15 residues. Germline V gene lookup returns CDR1 SEHNR and CDR2 FQNEAQ (reference sequence). The V and J ends lost 4 bases and 2 bases, in that order; junction bases with no gene match: 6. CDR3 sequence reads: CASSSPGTGTYEQYF. For the CDR3, the DNA is TGTGCCAGCAGCTCCCCCGGGACAGGGACCTACGAGCAGTACTTC. Complete variable domain (other parts from reference TRBV7-9 and TRBJ2-7): DTGVSQNPRHKITKRGQNVTFRCDPISEHNRLYWYRQTLGQGPEFLTYFQNEAQLEKSRLLSDRFSAERPKGSFSTLEIQRTEQGDSAMYLCASSSPGTGTYEQYFGPGTRLTVT.